This T cell receptor beta chain was observed in a study of T cells in women clearing cervical HPV infection (dated by TCRdb to between 2018 and 2020). Notes on the research overall: Cases were approximately 25 women with histologically confirmed HPV16-related CIN3 or worse, including a couple of invasive cancers. The controls were around 26 women whose single incident HPV16 infection cleared within 12 months with no development of precancer or cancer. Case blood was taken at the visit when the lesion was first identified, whereas control blood was taken when infection was no longer detected. For cases, a median interval of roughly 150 days, with an interquartile range of roughly 85 to 220 days, was observed between lesion detection and blood sampling. Since HLA typing was available for only a few women, HLA type could not be ruled out as a confounder. The exploratory proof-of-principle case-control study was nested within the Guanacaste HPV Natural History Study in Costa Rica and compared TCR repertoires across cervical HPV16 outcomes. Cases were matched to controls by age within five years and by the year the sample was collected. Cases had a median age of almost 35 years and controls had a median age of approximately 38, with no significant differences in baseline characteristics. In the parent cohort, some 10,000 women aged 18 or older were enrolled in Guanacaste, Costa Rica, during about 1993 to 1995 and were followed for more than 6 years. Five blinded duplicates per group were added as quality controls, giving some 60 samples: about 50 participants and 10 replicates.

TCR beta CDR3 regions were amplified by multiplex PCR using the immunoSEQ assay from an average of about 1,200 ng genomic DNA per sample. To correct primer bias, the assay used a complete synthetic TCR repertoire to set an amplification baseline. Amplicons were sequenced on the Illumina platform. As for how the authors treated the data: Sequence errors were corrected by clustering with frequency ratios and a modified nearest-neighbor algorithm, and the sequences were then analyzed in the immunoSEQ Analyzer using IMGT gene definitions. TCR richness and evenness were averaged over 20 rarefaction repeats at each rarefaction depth, excluding samples with fewer sequences than the depth. Wilcoxon rank sum tests with FDR correction were used to compare V, D and J gene relative abundances between the groups. In the blinded duplicates, the intraclass correlation was approximately 96% for TCR richness and averaged around 80% across over 65 gene segments. This is the immuneACCESS table as TCRdb keeps it, with only in-frame sequences that have V and J called. A part of the clones is gone; compared with another copy, unresolved V genes explain less than half, and the rest is unexplained. For V, J and clone size, that table is used; D and trimming come from the DNA. The sample table holds tens of thousands of clones. Of the sample, 17% is held by the ten largest clones.

Summary of the overall study and its limitations: Across sequencing depths, CIN3+ cases showed significantly higher TCR repertoire richness than controls, but evenness did not differ between the groups. Random forest classifiers that combined richness and V gene abundances separated cases from controls with an estimated AUC of less than 0.85. Because T-cell numbers per sample were unknown, differences in richness could reflect varying T-cell content rather than repertoire biology. Lower TRBV6-7 relative abundance was observed in cases than in controls (around 0.1% versus 0.15%; Bonferroni P = 0.0008). Because of the cross-sectional design, the study could not determine whether the associations came before infection or resulted from infection, and neither effector/memory subsets nor HPV-specific T cells were isolated.

Every participant had a single incident cervical HPV16 infection, and women with prevalent HPV16 infections were excluded. Cervical HPV DNA was detected with MY09/MY11 PCR, and genotyping was done with dot-blot hybridization. About 14 mL of heparinized blood was centrifuged, after which the buffy coat was aliquoted, frozen at -30 degrees C, and then stored at -80 degrees C. QIAGEN kits were used to extract genomic DNA from buffy coat specimens. A word on this clone: Its antigen is currently not known. The read comes to an end 3 residues before the CDR3 does, leaving the germline J gene to fill in the end.

Reading from cysteine to phenylalanine, the CDR3 counts 15 amino acids. The CDR3 was read in part: 36 bases, with the frame set at base 1. In the germline V gene, CDR1 corresponds to SGHVS and CDR2 to FNYEAQ. V loses 2 bases at its end and J loses 6 bases; junction bases beyond the gene matches: 5. The material sequenced was blood buffy coat. This chain is built from TRBV7-6 and TRBJ2-1; 9 bases in between match TRBD2. The clonotype originates from a woman aged 18 to 69 with a cervical HPV16 infection that either progressed to CIN3+ or cleared (not recorded which). CDR3 sequence: CASSLLGGRANEQFF. Incomplete CDR3 DNA: TGTGCCAGCAGCTTATTAGGCGGGAGGGCCAATGAG.